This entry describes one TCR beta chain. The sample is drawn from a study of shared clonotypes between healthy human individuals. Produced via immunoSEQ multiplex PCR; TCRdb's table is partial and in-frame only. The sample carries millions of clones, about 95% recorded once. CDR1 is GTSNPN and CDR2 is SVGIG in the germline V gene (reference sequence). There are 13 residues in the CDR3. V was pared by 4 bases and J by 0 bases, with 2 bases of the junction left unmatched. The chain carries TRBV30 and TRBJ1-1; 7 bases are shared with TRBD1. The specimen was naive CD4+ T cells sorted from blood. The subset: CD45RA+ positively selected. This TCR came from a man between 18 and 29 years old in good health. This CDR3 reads CAWMGQLNTEAFF. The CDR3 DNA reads TGTGCCTGGATGGGACAGCTGAACACTGAAGCTTTCTTT.